These T cell receptor beta chains were read from a single sample in a study of blood T cell repertoires in COVID-19. TCRdb's table, derived via immunoSEQ multiplex PCR, lists solely in-frame clones and lacks some. There are about 280,000 clones in the sample; 90% occur only once, and around 1.7% lies in the top ten. What was sequenced was PBMCs or T cells enriched from blood (not recorded which). These receptors all stem from a woman between 18 and 29 years old with acute COVID-19. Each CDR3 is given with its conserved first and last residue. The D gene is left open where the match is weak. Where a row states a size, it is once, few, many or the class of an expanded clone; other rows omit it.

size	J	V	D	DNA	CDR3
-	TRBJ1-2	TRBV5-1	-	TGCGCCAGCAGTAAGAACGATTTCTTGAGCTATGGCTACACCTTC	CASSKNDFLSYGYTF
-	TRBJ2-7	TRBV6-2/TRBV6-3	-	TGTGCCAGCAGCCCCCACTACGAGCAGTACTTC	CASSPHYEQYF
-	TRBJ1-3	TRBV7-2	-	TGTGCCAGCAGCTTAGGAAGGGCGGGGACCTCTGGAAACACCATATATTTT	CASSLGRAGTSGNTIYF
-	TRBJ2-1	TRBV27	-	TGTGCCAGCAGTTTCCGCGGAGTCGGCCCCAATGAGCAGTTCTTC	CASSFRGVGPNEQFF
-	TRBJ1-6	TRBV30	-	TGTGCCTTGAGAGGAGGGCCTGGGTCACCCCTCCACTTT	CALRGGPGSPLHF
-	TRBJ1-5	TRBV2	TRBD1	TGTGCCAGCAGTGGATGGGACAGCTTGCAGCCCCAGCATTTT	CASSGWDSLQPQHF
-	TRBJ1-4	TRBV9	-	TGTGCCAGCAGCGTAGACCAGGGGCTTGGAGAAAAACTGTTTTTT	CASSVDQGLGEKLFF
-	TRBJ1-5	TRBV4-3	TRBD1	TGCGCCAGCAGCCACGACAGGGTCGTGAATCAGCCCCAGCATTTT	CASSHDRVVNQPQHF
-	TRBJ1-5	TRBV7-2	-	TGTGCCAGCAGCTTAGGTCTATACAATCAGCCCCAGCATTTT	CASSLGLYNQPQHF
-	TRBJ1-4	TRBV6-5	-	TGTGCCAGCAGTTACTCGAATTCACCGAGTGAAAAACTGTTTTTT	CASSYSNSPSEKLFF
-	TRBJ1-4	TRBV7-9	-	TGTGCCAGCAGCCTGCACCCCATAGGAGATGAAAAACTGTTTTTT	CASSLHPIGDEKLFF
-	TRBJ2-2	TRBV10-3	-	TGTGCCATGACGGGTGGGTCGCACACCGGGGAGCTGTTTTTT	CAMTGGSHTGELFF
-	TRBJ1-2	TRBV28	-	TGTGCCAGCACCCCCGGGGTACTTTACTATGGCTACACCTTC	CASTPGVLYYGYTF
-	TRBJ2-3	TRBV7-3	TRBD1	TGTGCCAGCAGCGGAGACGGGACAGGGGATTACGACGCAGATACGCAGTATTTT	CASSGDGTGDYDADTQYF
-	TRBJ1-2	TRBV27	TRBD1	TGTGCCAGCAGCCCCGGGACAGTCTATGGCTACACCTTC	CASSPGTVYGYTF
-	TRBJ1-6	TRBV6-5	-	TGTGCCAGCAGTTACTCCCGACAGAATTCACCCCTCCACTTT	CASSYSRQNSPLHF
medium-sized	TRBJ1-5	TRBV6-2/TRBV6-3	-	TGTGCCAGCAGTTACACATCAGGGTACGGTCAGCCCCAGCATTTT	CASSYTSGYGQPQHF
-	TRBJ1-4	TRBV7-9	-	TGTGCCAGCAGCTTAGAGGCCAGGGAGGATGAAAAACTGTTTTTT	CASSLEAREDEKLFF
-	TRBJ1-5	TRBV19	-	TGTGCCAGTAAAGACAGGATCCAATCTCATAGCAATCAGCCCCAGCATTTT	CASKDRIQSHSNQPQHF
-	TRBJ2-4	TRBV12-5	TRBD1	TGTGCTAGTGGTTTGGACAGGGGAGCCCTAGCCAAAAACATTCAGTACTTC	CASGLDRGALAKNIQYF
-	TRBJ2-5	TRBV2	TRBD2	TGTGCCAGCAGTGACCTAGCGGGAGTTGTAGAGACCCAGTACTTC	CASSDLAGVVETQYF
-	TRBJ2-7	TRBV7-9	TRBD2	TGTGCCAGCAGCTTTCGACTAGCGGGAGGGGACGAGCAGTACTTC	CASSFRLAGGDEQYF
-	TRBJ2-5	TRBV19	-	TGTGCCAGTAAACGGGAAGGACCAGCAGTCTACGAGACCCAGTACTTC	CASKREGPAVYETQYF
-	TRBJ2-3	TRBV24-1	TRBD2	TGTGCCACCAGTGATCCCGAGACTAGCGGAGACACAGATACGCAGTATTTT	CATSDPETSGDTDTQYF
-	TRBJ2-7	TRBV19	-	TGTGCCAGTAGTACCGGGACTAACACAGGGTCGGAGCAGTACTTC	CASSTGTNTGSEQYF
-	TRBJ2-3	TRBV10-3	-	TGTGCCATCAGTGAGCCTCGACAGGGAGGTACGCAGTATTTT	CAISEPRQGGTQYF
-	TRBJ1-1	TRBV19	-	TGTGCCAGTAGTATCTACAGAGGGACTGAAGCTTTCTTT	CASSIYRGTEAFF
-	TRBJ2-1	TRBV5-4	TRBD2	TGTGCCAGCAGCGCAGCGGGAGGGCCCTACAATGAGCAGTTCTTC	CASSAAGGPYNEQFF
once	TRBJ2-5	TRBV7-3	-	TGTGCCAGCAGCTTAACGCCACAGGGATGGGAGACCCAGTACTTC	CASSLTPQGWETQYF
-	TRBJ1-2	TRBV7-8	TRBD1	TGTGCCAGCAGCCGACAGGGGGCAAACTATGGCTACACCTTC	CASSRQGANYGYTF
-	TRBJ2-5	TRBV12-3/TRBV12-4	-	TGTGCCAGCAGCCGACAGCCTCAAGAGACCCAGTACTTC	CASSRQPQETQYF
-	TRBJ2-5	TRBV27	TRBD2	TGTGCCAGCAGTCCACTTGGGGCTAGCGGGAGTGGGGCAGAGACCCAGTACTTC	CASSPLGASGSGAETQYF
-	TRBJ2-7	TRBV7-9	TRBD2	TGTGCCAGCAGCTCCCGGACTAGCGCCTTCGGCGAGCAGTACTTC	CASSSRTSAFGEQYF
-	TRBJ1-1	TRBV5-1	-	TGCGCCAGCAGCAGACGCAGGGCGGAGGGTGAAGCTTTCTTT	CASSRRRAEGEAFF
-	TRBJ2-3	TRBV6-5	-	TGTGCCAGCAGGTCGGGAGCTTGGACAGATACGCAGTATTTT	CASRSGAWTDTQYF
few	TRBJ1-2	TRBV5-1	TRBD1	TGCGCCAGCAGCCCGGGACAGGGGGCTGTCTATGGCTACACCTTC	CASSPGQGAVYGYTF
once	TRBJ2-7	TRBV12-3/TRBV12-4	-	TGTGCCAGCAGCCCCGGCGAGGCGACCGAGCAGTACTTC	CASSPGEATEQYF
-	TRBJ2-7	TRBV3-1/TRBV3-2	TRBD2	TGTGCCAGCAGCCAAAGTACTAGCGGGAGGATGGGCCACGAGCAGTACTTC	CASSQSTSGRMGHEQYF
-	TRBJ2-5	TRBV28	-	TGTGCCAGCAGTCCCAGTCGAGCGGCCCTCCAAGAGACCCAGTACTTC	CASSPSRAALQETQYF
once	TRBJ1-1	TRBV27	TRBD1	TGTGCCAGCAGTCGCCTCCAGGGGGCGTTGAACACTGAAGCTTTCTTT	CASSRLQGALNTEAFF
-	TRBJ1-5	TRBV6-1	-	TGTGCCAGCAGTGATCTGACGGGGAAAAATCAGCCCCAGCATTTT	CASSDLTGKNQPQHF
few	TRBJ2-2	TRBV27	-	TGTGCCAGCAAACAGGGTTACGGGGAGCTGTTTTTT	CASKQGYGELFF
-	TRBJ2-7	TRBV5-1	TRBD1	TGCGCCAGCAGCTTGTGGGGACAGGGAGCCTACGAGCAGTACTTC	CASSLWGQGAYEQYF
-	TRBJ2-7	TRBV7-2	TRBD2	TGTGCCAGCAGCTGGGGACTAGCGGCCTACGAGCAGTACTTC	CASSWGLAAYEQYF
-	TRBJ1-5	TRBV6-1	-	TGTGCCAGCAGTGATTCCTCTCCGTTCCTCCCCAATCAGCCCCAGCATTTT	CASSDSSPFLPNQPQHF
-	TRBJ2-3	TRBV4-2	-	TGTGCCAGTAGGGGCGCCCCCGGCGATACGCAGTATTTT	CASRGAPGDTQYF
-	TRBJ2-3	TRBV7-9	TRBD2	TGTGCCAGCAGCTTAGGGGCGGGAGGGACAGATACGCAGTATTTT	CASSLGAGGTDTQYF
-	TRBJ2-7	TRBV12-3/TRBV12-4	-	TGTGCCAGCAGTTTTCGCAGCTCCTACGAGCAGTACTTC	CASSFRSSYEQYF
-	TRBJ2-1	TRBV7-2	TRBD2	TGTGCCAACCCCTCACTTAGCGGGAGACGCCACAATGAGCAGTTCTTC	CANPSLSGRRHNEQFF
once	TRBJ1-1	TRBV6-6	TRBD1	TGTGCCAGCAGTTACTCAGGGGGCGACACTGAAGCTTTCTTT	CASSYSGGDTEAFF
once	TRBJ2-7	TRBV29-1	TRBD2	TGCAGCGTTGGGTATCTGACTAGCGGGAGCGCCTCCGTCTACGAGCAGTACTTC	CSVGYLTSGSASVYEQYF
once	TRBJ2-7	TRBV24-1	-	TGTGCCACCAGTGGGTCGGTTAACTACGAGCAGTACTTC	CATSGSVNYEQYF
-	TRBJ1-1	TRBV7-3	-	TGTGCCAGCAGCTTGAACGGAAGAGGCACTGAAGCTTTCTTT	CASSLNGRGTEAFF
-	TRBJ2-7	TRBV5-6	TRBD2	TGTGCCAGCAGCCCACTAGCGGGATCCGCCGAGCAGTACTTC	CASSPLAGSAEQYF
-	TRBJ2-5	TRBV13	-	TGTGCCAGCAGCTTAGGCCCCCCGGAGACCCAGTACTTC	CASSLGPPETQYF
-	TRBJ2-1	TRBV10-3	-	TGTGCCATCAGTGATTCGGAGGGGGCGATTTACAATGAGCAGTTCTTC	CAISDSEGAIYNEQFF
-	TRBJ2-7	TRBV6-5	TRBD1	TGTGCCAGCAGACGGACAGGGGCGTACGAGCAGTACTTC	CASRRTGAYEQYF
-	TRBJ2-2	TRBV30	TRBD2	TGTGCCTGGAGCGGGACTAGCGGGCTGAACACCGGGGAGCTGTTTTTT	CAWSGTSGLNTGELFF
-	TRBJ2-1	TRBV10-3	-	TGTGCCATCGGCGCTGGGGGGGAGCAGTTCTTC	CAIGAGGEQFF
-	TRBJ2-2	TRBV28	-	TGTGCCAGCACGCGTGGACGGAGGGACACCGGGGAGCTGTTTTTT	CASTRGRRDTGELFF